This TCR beta chain was recovered during a study of blood T cell repertoires in COVID-19. In the study's own analysis: Researchers report that nucleated cell counts were estimated from reference gene primer amplification. The data were produced by immunoSEQ multiplex PCR, yet TCRdb's version contains in-frame clones alone and is incomplete. V and J calls and clone size come straight from that table; D and trimming were deduced from the DNA. The sample comprises 300,000 or so clones, around nine tenths of which are singletons, and 1.1% rests with the top ten. CDR3 length equals 17 residues. The V end was cut by 1 base, the J end by 6 bases, with 19 bases between. CDR1 LNHDA and CDR2 SQIVND come from the germline V gene (reference sequence). The sample holds one count of this clone.

This receptor was taken from a young woman who had recovered from COVID-19. The source material was PBMCs or T cells enriched from blood (not recorded which). The V call is TRBV19, the J call TRBJ1-5; D is perhaps TRBD1 (5 bases). The CDR3 bases are TGTGCCAGTAGTATAGGTAAGGGGCGCGGAGCTGGTCAGCCCCAGCATTTT. Protein sequence: CASSIGKGRGAGQPQHF.